The 3 T cell receptor beta chains given below trace back to one sample, sequenced in a study of T cells in Graves' hyperthyroidism and ophthalmopathy. Regions amplified from RNA transcripts were the TCR beta CDR3 regions. HTBI primers were employed in a first-round RT-PCR of the TCR CDR3. TCRdb analysed the multiplex PCR reads with MiXCR anew, one entry per CDR3 protein. The sample has about 350,000 distinct CDR3 sequences, 15% to 20% seen once. Sequencing was done on a sample of blood. All receptors derive from a middle-aged woman with Graves' ophthalmopathy.

This clonotype has a handful of counts. The rearrangement joins TRBV7-2 to TRBJ2-7; a possible D gene is TRBD2 (7 bases). This CDR3 is 15 amino acids long. V lost 5 bases and J lost 0, with 14 bases in between. CDR1 and CDR2 (germline): SGHTA, FQGNSA. The CDR3 loop is CASSRGGGNSYEQYF. CDR3 nucleotide sequence: TGTGCCAGCAGCAGAGGGGGGGGTAACTCCTACGAGCAGTACTTC.

In this sample, this clonotype turned up many times. The chain employs TRBV6-2 or TRBV6-3 and TRBJ2-2; unclear D gene. The V end was cut by 1 base, the J end by 7 bases, with 7 bases between. The CDR3 is 13 residues long. Germline values: CDR1 MNHEY, CDR2 SVGEGT. In DNA form, the CDR3 reads TGTGCCAGCAGTTACTACCCTTTCGGGGAGCTGTTTTTT. As protein: CASSYYPFGELFF.

This clonotype was picked up many times. The CDR3 loop is CSARRGGSQPQHF. The CDR3 coding sequence is TGCAGTGCCCGGCGCGGGGGTTCTCAGCCCCAGCATTTT. This sequence joins TRBV20-1 and TRBJ1-5, with a weak D call TRBD1 (5 bases). Looked up from germline, CDR1 is DFQATT and CDR2 is SNEGSKA (reference sequence). The CDR3 covers 13 residues. Deletions cut 6 bases from V and 6 bases from J, with 15 bases between.